This TCR beta chain was sequenced in a study of CD8 T cells in Susac syndrome. Random hexamers were used to reverse transcribe 0.5 to 1 ug of RNA. MiXCR was run by TCRdb on the immunoSEQ multiplex PCR reads, yielding one entry per CDR3 protein. The sample carries roughly 150,000 distinct CDR3 sequences, roughly 94% recorded once. Both CD4+ and CD8+ T cells were negatively isolated, and TEMRA cells underwent FACS enrichment. This CDR3 is built from 18 residues. The V segment lost 6 bases and the J segment 0 bases; nucleotides outside the gene matches: 5. CDR1 is MNHNS and CDR2 is SASEGT in the germline V gene.

The sample consisted of CD4+ T cells from PBMCs. The TCR originated in a human donor with multiple sclerosis. The rearrangement links TRBV6-1 to TRBJ2-1, with 16 bases fitting TRBD2. The CDR3: CASRPGTSGRASYNEQFF. The DNA of the CDR3 is TGTGCCAGCAGACCGGGGACTAGCGGGAGGGCCTCCTACAATGAGCAGTTCTTC.